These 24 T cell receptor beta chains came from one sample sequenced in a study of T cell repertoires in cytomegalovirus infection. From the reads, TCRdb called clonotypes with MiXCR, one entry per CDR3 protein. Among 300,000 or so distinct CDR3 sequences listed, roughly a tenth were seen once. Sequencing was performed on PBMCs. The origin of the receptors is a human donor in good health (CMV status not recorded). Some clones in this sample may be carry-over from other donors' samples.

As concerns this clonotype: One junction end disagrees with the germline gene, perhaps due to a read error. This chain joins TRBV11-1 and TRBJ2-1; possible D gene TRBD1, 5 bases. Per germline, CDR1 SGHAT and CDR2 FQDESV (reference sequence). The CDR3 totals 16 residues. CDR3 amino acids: CASSLIRVSSYNEQFF. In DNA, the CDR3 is TGTGCTAGCAGCTTAATCAGGGTCAGCTCCTACAATGAGCAGTTCTTC.

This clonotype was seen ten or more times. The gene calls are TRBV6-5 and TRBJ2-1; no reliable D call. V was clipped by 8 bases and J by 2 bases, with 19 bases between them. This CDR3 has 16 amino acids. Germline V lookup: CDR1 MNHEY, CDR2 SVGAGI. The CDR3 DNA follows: TGTGCCAGCCTTGGTTTGAAAGGGCGAACCTACAATGAGCAGTTCTTC. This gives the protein CASLGLKGRTYNEQFF.

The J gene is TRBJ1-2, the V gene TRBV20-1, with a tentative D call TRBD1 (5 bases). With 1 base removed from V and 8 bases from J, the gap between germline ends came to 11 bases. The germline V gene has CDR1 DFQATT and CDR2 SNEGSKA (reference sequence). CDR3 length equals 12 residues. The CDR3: CSARAAGGGYTF. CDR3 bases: TGCAGTGCTAGAGCCGCCGGGGGGGGCTACACCTTC.

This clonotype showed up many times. The CDR3 loop is CAISENGPGELFF. CDR3 DNA sequence: TGTGCCATCAGTGAAAACGGTCCCGGGGAGCTGTTTTTT. The chain employs TRBV10-3 and TRBJ2-2; D is unresolved. The CDR3 extends over 13 amino acids. Germline CDR1 is ENHRY and CDR2 is SYGVKD. V was trimmed by 3 bases and J by 6 bases, leaving 8 bases between them.

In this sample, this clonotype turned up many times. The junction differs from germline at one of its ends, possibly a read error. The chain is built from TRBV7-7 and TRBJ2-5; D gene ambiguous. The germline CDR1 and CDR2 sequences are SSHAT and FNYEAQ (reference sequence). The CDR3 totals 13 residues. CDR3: CASSLYEEETQYF. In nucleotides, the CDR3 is TGTGCTAGCAGCTTATATGAGGAAGAGACCCAGTACTTC.

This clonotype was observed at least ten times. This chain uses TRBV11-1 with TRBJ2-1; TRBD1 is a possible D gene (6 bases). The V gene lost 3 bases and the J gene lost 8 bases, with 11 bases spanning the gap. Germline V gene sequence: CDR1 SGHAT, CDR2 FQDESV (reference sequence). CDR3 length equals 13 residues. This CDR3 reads CASSFEQGYEQFF. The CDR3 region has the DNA TGTGCCAGCAGCTTCGAACAGGGCTATGAGCAGTTCTTC. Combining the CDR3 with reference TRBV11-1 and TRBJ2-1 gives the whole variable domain EAEVAQSPRYKITEKSQAVAFWCDPISGHATLYWYRQILGQGPELLVQFQDESVVDDSQLPKDRFSAERLKGVDSTLKIQPAELGDSAMYLCASSFEQGYEQFFGPGTRLTVL.

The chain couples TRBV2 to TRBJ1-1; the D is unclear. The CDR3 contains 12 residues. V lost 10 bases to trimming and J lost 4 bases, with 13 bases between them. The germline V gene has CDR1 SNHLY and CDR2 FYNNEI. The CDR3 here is CATPSSRTEAFF. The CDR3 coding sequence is TGTGCCACCCCTTCAAGTCGCACTGAAGCTTTCTTT.

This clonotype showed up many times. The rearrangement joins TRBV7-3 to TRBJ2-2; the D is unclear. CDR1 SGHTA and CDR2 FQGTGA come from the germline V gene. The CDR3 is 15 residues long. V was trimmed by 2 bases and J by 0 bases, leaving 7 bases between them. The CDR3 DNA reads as TGTGCCAGCAGCTTACAGACTGCGAACACCGGGGAGCTGTTTTTT. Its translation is CASSLQTANTGELFF.

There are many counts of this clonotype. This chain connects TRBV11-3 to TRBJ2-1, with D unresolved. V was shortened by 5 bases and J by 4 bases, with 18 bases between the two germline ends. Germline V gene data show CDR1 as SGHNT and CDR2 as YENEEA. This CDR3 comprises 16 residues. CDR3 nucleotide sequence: TGTGCCAGCAGCAGGGCCCATACCCCAAGATACAATGAGCAGTTCTTC. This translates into CASSRAHTPRYNEQFF.

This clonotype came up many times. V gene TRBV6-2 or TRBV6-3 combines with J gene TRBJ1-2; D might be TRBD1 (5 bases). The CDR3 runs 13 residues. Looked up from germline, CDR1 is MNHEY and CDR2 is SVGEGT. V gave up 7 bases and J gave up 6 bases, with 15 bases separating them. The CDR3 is CASIGPGKHGYTF. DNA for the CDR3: TGTGCCAGCATTGGGCCAGGGAAGCATGGCTACACCTTC.

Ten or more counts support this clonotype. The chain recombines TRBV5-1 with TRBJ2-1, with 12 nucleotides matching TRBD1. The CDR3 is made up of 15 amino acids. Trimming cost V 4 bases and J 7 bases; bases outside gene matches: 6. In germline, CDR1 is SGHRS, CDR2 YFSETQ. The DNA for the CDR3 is TGCGCCAGCAGCCGGGGACAGGGGGCTGAAAATGAGCAGTTCTTC. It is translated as CASSRGQGAENEQFF.

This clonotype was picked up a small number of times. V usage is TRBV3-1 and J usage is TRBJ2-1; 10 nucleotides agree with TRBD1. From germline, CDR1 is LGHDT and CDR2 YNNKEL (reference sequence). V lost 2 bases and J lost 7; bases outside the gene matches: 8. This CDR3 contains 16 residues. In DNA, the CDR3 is TGTGCCAGCAGCCAAACCCCGGGACAGGGGTGGAATGAGCAGTTCTTC. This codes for CASSQTPGQGWNEQFF.

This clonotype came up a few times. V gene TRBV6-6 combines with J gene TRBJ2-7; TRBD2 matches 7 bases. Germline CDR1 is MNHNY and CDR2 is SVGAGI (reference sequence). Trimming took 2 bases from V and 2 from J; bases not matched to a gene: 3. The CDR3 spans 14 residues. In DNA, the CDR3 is TGTGCCAGCAGTTACGAGGGACTAACCTACGAGCAGTACTTC. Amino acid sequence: CASSYEGLTYEQYF.

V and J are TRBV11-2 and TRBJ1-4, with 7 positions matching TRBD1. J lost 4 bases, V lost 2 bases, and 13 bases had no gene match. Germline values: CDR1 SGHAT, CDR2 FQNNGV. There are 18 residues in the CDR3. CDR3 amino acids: CASSLSWAQGSINEKLFF. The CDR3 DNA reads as TGTGCCAGCAGCTTATCATGGGCACAGGGGTCAATTAATGAAAAACTGTTTTTT.

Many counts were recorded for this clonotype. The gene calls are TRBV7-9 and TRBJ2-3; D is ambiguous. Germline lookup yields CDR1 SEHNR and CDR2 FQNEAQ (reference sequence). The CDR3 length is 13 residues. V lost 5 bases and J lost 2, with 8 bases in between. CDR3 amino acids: CASSRQHTDTQYF. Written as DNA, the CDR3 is TGTGCCAGCAGCCGACAACACACAGATACGCAGTATTTT.

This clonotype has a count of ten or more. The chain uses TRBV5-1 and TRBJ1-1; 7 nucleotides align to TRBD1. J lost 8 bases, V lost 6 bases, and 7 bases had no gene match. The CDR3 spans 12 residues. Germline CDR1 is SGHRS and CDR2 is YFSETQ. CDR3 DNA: TGCGCCAGCAAGGGAGGGGGCGGAGAAGCTTTCTTT. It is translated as CASKGGGGEAFF. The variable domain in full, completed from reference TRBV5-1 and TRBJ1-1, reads KAGVTQTPRYLIKTRGQQVTLSCSPISGHRSVSWYQQTPGQGLQFLFEYFSETQRNKGNFPGRFSGRQFSNSRSEMNVSTLELGDSALYLCASKGGGGEAFFGQGTRLTVV.

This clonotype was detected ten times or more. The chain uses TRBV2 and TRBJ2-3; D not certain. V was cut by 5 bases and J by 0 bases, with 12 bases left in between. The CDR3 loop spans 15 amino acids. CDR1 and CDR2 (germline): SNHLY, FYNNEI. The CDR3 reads CASSLGTTSTDTQYF. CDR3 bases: TGTGCCAGCAGTTTGGGCACCACTAGCACAGATACGCAGTATTTT.

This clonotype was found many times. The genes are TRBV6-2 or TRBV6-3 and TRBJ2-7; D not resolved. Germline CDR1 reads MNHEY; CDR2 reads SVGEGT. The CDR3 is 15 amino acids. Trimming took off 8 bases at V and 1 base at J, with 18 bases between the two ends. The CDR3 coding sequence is TGTGCCAGCCGTCGAGAAGGTAGTCCATCCTACGAGCAGTACGTC. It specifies CASRREGSPSYEQYV.

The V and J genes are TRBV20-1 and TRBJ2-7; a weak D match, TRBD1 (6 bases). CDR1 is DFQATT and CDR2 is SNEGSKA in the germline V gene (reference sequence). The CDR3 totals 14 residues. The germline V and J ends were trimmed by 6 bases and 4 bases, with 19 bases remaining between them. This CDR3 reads CSARMGAGAYEQYF. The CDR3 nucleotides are TGCAGTGCCCGGATGGGGGCAGGAGCTTACGAGCAGTACTTC.

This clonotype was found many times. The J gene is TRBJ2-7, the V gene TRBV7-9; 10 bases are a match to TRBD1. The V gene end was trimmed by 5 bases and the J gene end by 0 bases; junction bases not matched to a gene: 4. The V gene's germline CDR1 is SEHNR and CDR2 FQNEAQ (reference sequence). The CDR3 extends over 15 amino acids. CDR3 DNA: TGTGCCAGCAGCGGGGACAGGGGTGGCTCCTACGAGCAGTACGTC. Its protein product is CASSGDRGGSYEQYV.

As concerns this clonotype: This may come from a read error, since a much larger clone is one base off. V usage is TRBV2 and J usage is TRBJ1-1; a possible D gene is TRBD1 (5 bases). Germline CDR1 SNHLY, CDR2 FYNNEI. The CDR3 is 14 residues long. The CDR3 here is CVSSEGQENTEAFF. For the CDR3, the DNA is TGTGTCAGCAGTGAAGGACAAGAGAACACTGAAGCTTTCTTT.

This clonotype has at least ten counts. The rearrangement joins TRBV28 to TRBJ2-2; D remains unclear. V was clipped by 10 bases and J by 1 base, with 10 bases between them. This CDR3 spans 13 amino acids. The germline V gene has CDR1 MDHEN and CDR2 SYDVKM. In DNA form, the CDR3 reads TGTGCCACCCTTACAGTGAACACCGGGGAGCTGTTTTTT. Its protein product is CATLTVNTGELFF.

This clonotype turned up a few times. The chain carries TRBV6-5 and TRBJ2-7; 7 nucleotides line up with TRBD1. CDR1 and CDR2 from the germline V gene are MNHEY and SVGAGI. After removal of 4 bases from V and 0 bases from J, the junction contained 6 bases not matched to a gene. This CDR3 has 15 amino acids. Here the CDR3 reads CASSSTGTVSYEQYF. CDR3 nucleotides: TGTGCCAGCAGTTCTACCGGGACAGTCTCCTACGAGCAGTACTTC.

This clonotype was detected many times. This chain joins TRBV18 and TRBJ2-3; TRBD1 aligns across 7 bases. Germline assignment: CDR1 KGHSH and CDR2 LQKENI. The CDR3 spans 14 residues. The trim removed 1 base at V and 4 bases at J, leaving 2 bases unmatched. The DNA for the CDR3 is TGTGCCAGCTCACCACAGGGGGCTCCAGATACGCAGTATTTT. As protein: CASSPQGAPDTQYF.